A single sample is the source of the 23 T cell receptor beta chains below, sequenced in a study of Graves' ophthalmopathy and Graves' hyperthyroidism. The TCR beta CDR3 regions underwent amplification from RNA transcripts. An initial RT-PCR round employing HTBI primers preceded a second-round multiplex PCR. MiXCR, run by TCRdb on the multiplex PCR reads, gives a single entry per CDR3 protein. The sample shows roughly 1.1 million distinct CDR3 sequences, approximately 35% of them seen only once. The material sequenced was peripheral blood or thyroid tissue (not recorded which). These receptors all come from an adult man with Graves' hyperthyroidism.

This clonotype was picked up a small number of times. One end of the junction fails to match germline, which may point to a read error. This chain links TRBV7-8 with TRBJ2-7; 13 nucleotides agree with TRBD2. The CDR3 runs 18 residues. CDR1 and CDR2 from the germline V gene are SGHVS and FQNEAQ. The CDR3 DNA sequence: TGCGCCAGCAGCCAAGAAGCGCCGGGACTAGCGGGATCCTACGAGCAGTACTTC. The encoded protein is CASSQEAPGLAGSYEQYF.

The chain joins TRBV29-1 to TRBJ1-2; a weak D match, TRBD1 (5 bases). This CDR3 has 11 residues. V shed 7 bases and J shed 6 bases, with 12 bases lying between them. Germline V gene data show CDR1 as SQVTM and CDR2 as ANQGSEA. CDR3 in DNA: TGCAGCGCAGACGACAGCCATGGCTACACCTTC. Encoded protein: CSADDSHGYTF.

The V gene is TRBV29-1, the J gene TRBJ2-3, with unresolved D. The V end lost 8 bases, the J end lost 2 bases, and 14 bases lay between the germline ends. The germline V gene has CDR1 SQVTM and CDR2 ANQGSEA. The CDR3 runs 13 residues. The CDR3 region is CSTDPAITDTQYF. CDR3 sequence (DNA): TGCAGCACCGACCCAGCGATCACAGATACGCAGTATTTT.

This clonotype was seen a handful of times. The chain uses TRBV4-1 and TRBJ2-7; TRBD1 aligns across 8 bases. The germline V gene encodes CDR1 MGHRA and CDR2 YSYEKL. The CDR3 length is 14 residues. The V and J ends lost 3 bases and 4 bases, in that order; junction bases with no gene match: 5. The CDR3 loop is CASSQRDRSYEQYF. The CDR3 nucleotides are TGCGCCAGCAGCCAGAGGGACAGGAGTTACGAGCAGTACTTC.

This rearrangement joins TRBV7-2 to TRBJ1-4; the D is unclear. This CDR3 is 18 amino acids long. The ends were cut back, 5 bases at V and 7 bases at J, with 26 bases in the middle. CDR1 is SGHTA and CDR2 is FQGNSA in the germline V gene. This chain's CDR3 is CASSPGGAGTGVGEKLFF. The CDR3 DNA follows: TGTGCCAGCAGCCCAGGAGGAGCTGGCACCGGGGTCGGTGAAAAACTGTTTTTT.

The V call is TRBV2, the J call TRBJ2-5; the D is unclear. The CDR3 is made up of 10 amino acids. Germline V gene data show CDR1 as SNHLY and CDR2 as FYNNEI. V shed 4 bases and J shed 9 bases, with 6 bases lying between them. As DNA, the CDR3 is TGTGCCAGCAGTGCCCGGGCCCAGTACTTC. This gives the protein CASSARAQYF.

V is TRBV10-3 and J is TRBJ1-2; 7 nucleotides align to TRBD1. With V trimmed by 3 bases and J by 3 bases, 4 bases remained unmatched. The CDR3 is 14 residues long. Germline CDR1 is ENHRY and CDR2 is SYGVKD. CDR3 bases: TGTGCCATCAGTGAAAGGACAGGACACTATGGCTACACCTTC. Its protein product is CAISERTGHYGYTF.

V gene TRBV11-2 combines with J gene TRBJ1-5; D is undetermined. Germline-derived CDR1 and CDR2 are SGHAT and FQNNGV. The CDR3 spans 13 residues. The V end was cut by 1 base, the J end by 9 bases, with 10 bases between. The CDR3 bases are TGTGCCAGCAGCTTAGGGCAGCGTTGGCCCCAGCATTTT. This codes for CASSLGQRWPQHF.

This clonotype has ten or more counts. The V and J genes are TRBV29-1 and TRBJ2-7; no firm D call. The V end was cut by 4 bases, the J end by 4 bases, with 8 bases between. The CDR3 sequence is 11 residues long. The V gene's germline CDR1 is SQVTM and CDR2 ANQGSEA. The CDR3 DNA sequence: TGCAGCGTTGCTACAGCGTACGAGCAGTACTTC. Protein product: CSVATAYEQYF.

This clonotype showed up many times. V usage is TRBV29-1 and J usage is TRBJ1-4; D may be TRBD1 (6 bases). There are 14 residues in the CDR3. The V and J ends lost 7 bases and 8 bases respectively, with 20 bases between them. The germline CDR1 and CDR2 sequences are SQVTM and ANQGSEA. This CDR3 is CSARDTQPGEKLFF. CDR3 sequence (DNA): TGCAGCGCGCGGGACACACAACCGGGGGAAAAACTGTTTTTT.

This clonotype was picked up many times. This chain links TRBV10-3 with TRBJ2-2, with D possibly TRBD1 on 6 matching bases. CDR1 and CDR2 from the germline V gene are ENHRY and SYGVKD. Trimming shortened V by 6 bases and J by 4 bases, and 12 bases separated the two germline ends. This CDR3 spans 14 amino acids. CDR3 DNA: TGTGCCATCAGCCCCCTGGGGGCCACCGGGGAGCTGTTTTTT. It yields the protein CAISPLGATGELFF.

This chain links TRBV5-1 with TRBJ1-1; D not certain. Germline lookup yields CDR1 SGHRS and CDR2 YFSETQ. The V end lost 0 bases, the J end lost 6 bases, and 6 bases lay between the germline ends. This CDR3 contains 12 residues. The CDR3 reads CASSLDYAEAFF. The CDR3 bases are TGCGCCAGCAGCTTGGATTACGCTGAAGCTTTCTTT. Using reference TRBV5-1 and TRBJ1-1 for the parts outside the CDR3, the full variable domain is KAGVTQTPRYLIKTRGQQVTLSCSPISGHRSVSWYQQTPGQGLQFLFEYFSETQRNKGNFPGRFSGRQFSNSRSEMNVSTLELGDSALYLCASSLDYAEAFFGQGTRLTVV.

CDR3 sequence: CASSFSRAKPQHF. The DNA of the CDR3 is TGTGCCAGCAGTTTTTCCAGGGCTAAGCCCCAGCATTTT. V is TRBV27 and J is TRBJ1-5, with D possibly TRBD1 on 5 matching bases. This CDR3 spans 13 amino acids. With 3 bases removed from V and 8 bases from J, the gap between germline ends came to 11 bases. Germline V gene sequence: CDR1 MNHEY, CDR2 SMNVEV (reference sequence).

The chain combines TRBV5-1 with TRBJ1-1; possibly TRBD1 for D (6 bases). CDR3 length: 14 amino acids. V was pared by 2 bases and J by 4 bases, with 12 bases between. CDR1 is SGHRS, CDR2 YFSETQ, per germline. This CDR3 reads CASSFTGGATEAFF. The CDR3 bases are TGCGCCAGCAGCTTCACGGGGGGGGCCACTGAAGCTTTCTTT.

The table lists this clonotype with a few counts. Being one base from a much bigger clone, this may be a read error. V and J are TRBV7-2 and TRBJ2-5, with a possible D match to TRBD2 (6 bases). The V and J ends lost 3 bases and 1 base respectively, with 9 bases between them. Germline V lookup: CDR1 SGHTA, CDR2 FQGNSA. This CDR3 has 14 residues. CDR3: CASSFMGGQETQYF. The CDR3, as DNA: TGTGCCAGCAGCTTTATGGGGGGCCAAGAGACCCAGTACTTC. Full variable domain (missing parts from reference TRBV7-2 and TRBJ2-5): GAGVSQSPSNKVTEKGKDVELRCDPISGHTALYWYRQSLGQGLEFLIYFQGNSAPDKSGLPSDRFSAERTGGSVSTLTIQRTQQEDSAVYLCASSFMGGQETQYFGPGTRLLVL.

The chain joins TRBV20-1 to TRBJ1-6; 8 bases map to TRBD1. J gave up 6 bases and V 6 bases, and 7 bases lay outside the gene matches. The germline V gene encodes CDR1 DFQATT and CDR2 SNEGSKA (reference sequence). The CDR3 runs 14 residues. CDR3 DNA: TGCAGTGCCCCGACAGGGGCGGGTAATTCACCCCTCCACTTT. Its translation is CSAPTGAGNSPLHF.

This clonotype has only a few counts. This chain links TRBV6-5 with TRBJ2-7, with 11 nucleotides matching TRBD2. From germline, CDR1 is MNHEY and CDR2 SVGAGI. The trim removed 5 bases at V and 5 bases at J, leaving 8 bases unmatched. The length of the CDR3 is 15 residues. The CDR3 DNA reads TGTGCCAGCAGTCACCCACTAGCGGGAGCCCACGAGCAGTACTTC. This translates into CASSHPLAGAHEQYF.

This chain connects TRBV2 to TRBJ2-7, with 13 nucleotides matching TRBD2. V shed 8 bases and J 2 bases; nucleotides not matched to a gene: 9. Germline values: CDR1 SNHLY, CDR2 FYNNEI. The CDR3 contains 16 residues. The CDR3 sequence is CASQGGTSGKAYEQYF. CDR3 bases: TGTGCCAGCCAGGGGGGGACTAGCGGGAAAGCCTACGAGCAGTACTTC.

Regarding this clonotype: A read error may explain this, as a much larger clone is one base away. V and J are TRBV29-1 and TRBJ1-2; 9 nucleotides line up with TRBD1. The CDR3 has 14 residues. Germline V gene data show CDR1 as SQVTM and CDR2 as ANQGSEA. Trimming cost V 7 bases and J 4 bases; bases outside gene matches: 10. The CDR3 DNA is TGCAGCGCCGAGGCGGGACAGGGAGGCTATGGCTACACCTTC. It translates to CSAEAGQGGYGYTF.

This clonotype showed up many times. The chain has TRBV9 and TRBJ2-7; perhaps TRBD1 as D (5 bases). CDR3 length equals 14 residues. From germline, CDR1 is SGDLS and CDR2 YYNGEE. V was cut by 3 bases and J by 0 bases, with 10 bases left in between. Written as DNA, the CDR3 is TGTGCCAGCAGCGCAGGACACCACTCCTACGAGCAGTACTTC. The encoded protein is CASSAGHHSYEQYF.

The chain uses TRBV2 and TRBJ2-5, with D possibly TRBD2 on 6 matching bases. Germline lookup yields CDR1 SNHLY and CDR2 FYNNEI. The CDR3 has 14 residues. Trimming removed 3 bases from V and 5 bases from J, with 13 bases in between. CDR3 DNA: TGTGCCAGCAGTGAGGGTAGGGAGGCGGAGACCCAGTACTTC. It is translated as CASSEGREAETQYF.

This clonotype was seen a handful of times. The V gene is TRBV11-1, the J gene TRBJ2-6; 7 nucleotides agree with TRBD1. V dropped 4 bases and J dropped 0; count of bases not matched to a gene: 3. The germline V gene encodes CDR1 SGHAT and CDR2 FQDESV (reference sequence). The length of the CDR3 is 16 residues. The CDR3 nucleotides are TGTGCCAGCAGCTACCCAGGGGGCTCTGGGGCCAACGTCCTGACTTTC. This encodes CASSYPGGSGANVLTF.

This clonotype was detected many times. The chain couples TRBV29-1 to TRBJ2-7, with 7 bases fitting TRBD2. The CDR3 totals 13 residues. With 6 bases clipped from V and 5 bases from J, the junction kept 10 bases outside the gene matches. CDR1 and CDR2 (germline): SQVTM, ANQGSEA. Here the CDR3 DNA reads TGCAGCGTAAGGGCTAGCGGAGGGGACGAGCAGTACTTC. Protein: CSVRASGGDEQYF.